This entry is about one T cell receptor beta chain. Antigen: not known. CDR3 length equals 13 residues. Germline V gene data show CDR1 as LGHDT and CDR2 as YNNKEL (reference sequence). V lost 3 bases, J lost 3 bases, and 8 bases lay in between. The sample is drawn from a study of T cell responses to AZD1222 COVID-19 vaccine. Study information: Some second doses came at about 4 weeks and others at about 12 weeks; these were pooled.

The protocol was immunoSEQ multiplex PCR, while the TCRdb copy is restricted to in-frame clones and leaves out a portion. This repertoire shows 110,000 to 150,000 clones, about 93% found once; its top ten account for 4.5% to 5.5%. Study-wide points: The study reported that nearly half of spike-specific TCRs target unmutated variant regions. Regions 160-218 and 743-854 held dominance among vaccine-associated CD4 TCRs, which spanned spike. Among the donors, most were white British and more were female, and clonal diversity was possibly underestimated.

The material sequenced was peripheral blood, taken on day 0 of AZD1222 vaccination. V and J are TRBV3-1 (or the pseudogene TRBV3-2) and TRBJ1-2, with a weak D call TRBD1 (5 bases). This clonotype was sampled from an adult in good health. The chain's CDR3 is CASSQGGYYGYTF. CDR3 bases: TGTGCCAGCAGCCAGGGGGGTTACTATGGCTACACCTTC.